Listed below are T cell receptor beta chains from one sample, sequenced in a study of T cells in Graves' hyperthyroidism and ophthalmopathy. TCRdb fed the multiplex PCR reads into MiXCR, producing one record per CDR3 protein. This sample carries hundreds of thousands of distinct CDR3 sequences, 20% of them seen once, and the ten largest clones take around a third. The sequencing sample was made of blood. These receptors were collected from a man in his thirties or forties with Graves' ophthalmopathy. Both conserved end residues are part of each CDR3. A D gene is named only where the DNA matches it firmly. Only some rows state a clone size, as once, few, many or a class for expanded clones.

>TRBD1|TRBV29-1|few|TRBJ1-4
CSVLRRDSNEKLFF
TGCAGCGTCTTACGACGGGACAGTAATGAAAAACTGTTTTTT
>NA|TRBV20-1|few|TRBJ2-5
CSARRWAGRDKETQYF
TGCAGTGCTCGCCGCTGGGCGGGGCGGGACAAAGAGACCCAGTACTTC
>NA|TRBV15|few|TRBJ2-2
CATSRDSGSWELFF
TGTGCCACCAGCAGAGATAGTGGGTCCTGGGAGCTGTTTTTT
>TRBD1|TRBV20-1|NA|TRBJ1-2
CSATQSQGAYGYTF
TGCAGTGCTACCCAATCTCAGGGGGCTTATGGCTACACCTTC
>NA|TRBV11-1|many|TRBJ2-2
CASSLWGSTGELFF
TGTGCCAGCAGCTTATGGGGGAGCACCGGGGAGCTGTTTTTT
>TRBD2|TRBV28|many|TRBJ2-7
CASRGGTVSYEQYF
TGTGCCAGCAGGGGGGGGACTGTCTCCTACGAGCAGTACTTC
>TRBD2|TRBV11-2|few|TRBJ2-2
CASSSTSVAGELFF
TGTGCCAGCAGCTCAACTAGCGTAGCCGGGGAGCTGTTTTTT
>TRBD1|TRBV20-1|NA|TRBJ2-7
CSAPDRGLYEQYF
TGCAGTGCCCCGGACAGGGGACTTTACGAGCAGTACTTC
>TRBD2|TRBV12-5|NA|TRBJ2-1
CASGLGTSGRAHEQFF
TGTGCTAGTGGTTTAGGGACTAGCGGGAGGGCCCATGAGCAGTTCTTC
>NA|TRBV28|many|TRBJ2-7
CASSSSPGDYEQYF
TGTGCCAGCAGTTCCTCCCCAGGGGACTACGAGCAGTACTTC
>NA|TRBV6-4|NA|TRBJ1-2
CASSFRGVYGYTF
TGTGCCAGCAGTTTCCGGGGCGTCTATGGCTACACCTTC
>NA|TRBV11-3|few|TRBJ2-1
CASSSPYSYNEQFF
TGTGCCAGCAGCTCCCCTTACTCCTACAATGAGCAGTTCTTC
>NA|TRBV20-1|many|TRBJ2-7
CSASGASTYEQYF
TGCAGTGCTAGTGGGGCCAGCACCTACGAGCAGTACTTC
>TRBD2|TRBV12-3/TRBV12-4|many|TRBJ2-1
CASSLREGGDEQFF
TGTGCCAGCAGTTTACGGGAGGGCGGGGATGAGCAGTTCTTC
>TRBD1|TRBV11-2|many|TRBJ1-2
CASSPPGQANYGYTF
TGTGCCAGCAGCCCCCCGGGACAGGCTAACTATGGCTACACCTTC
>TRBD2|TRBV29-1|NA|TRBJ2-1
CSVEDGASGFSYNEQFF
TGCAGCGTTGAAGATGGGGCTAGCGGTTTCTCCTACAATGAGCAGTTCTTC
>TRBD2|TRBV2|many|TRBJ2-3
CASSGTSVTDTQYF
TGTGCCAGCAGTGGGACTAGCGTGACAGATACGCAGTATTTT
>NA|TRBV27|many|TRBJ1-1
CASSMKGLITFEAFF
TGTGCCAGCAGTATGAAGGGACTTATCACGTTTGAAGCTTTCTTT
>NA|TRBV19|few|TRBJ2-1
CASSIGQSYNEQFF
TGTGCCAGTAGTATCGGACAGTCCTACAATGAGCAGTTCTTC
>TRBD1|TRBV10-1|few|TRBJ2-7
CASSYEGAGRPSYEQYF
TGCGCCAGCAGCTATGAGGGGGCAGGTAGACCCTCCTACGAGCAGTACTTC
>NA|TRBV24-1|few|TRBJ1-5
CATSDSKGQPQHF
TGTGCCACCAGTGATTCAAAGGGTCAGCCCCAGCATTTT
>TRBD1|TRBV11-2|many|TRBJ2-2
CASSSYGTDNTGELFF
TGTGCCAGCAGCTCCTACGGGACAGACAACACCGGGGAGCTGTTTTTT
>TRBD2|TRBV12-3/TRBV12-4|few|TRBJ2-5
CASSLSASGLETQYF
TGTGCCAGCAGTTTGTCGGCTAGCGGTCTAGAGACCCAGTACTTC
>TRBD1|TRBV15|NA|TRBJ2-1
CATRDPGQGNNEQFF
TGTGCCACCAGGGACCCGGGACAGGGGAACAATGAGCAGTTCTTC
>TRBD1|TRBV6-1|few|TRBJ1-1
CASSSRQGDEAFF
TGTGCCAGCAGTTCCAGACAGGGGGATGAAGCTTTCTTT
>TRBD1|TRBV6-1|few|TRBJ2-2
CASKGQGTLGRELFF
TGTGCCAGCAAGGGACAGGGGACTTTGGGGCGGGAGCTGTTTTTT
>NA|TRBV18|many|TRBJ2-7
CASSPRRDAYEQYF
TGTGCCAGCTCACCTCGACGGGATGCCTACGAGCAGTACTTC
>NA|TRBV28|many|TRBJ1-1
CASSLARRGAFF
TGTGCCAGCAGTTTGGCCCGAAGGGGGGCTTTCTTT
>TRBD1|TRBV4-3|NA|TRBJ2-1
CASSLTGGSEQFF
TGCGCCAGCAGCTTGACAGGGGGGAGTGAGCAGTTCTTC
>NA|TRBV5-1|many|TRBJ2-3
CASSANLGGTDTQYF
TGCGCCAGCAGCGCCAATTTGGGTGGCACAGATACGCAGTATTTT
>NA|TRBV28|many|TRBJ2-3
CASSQISLTGGTDTQYF
TGTGCCAGCAGCCAGATCTCGTTAACGGGAGGCACAGATACGCAGTATTTT
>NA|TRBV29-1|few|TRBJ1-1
CSVGIGTTEAFF
TGCAGCGTTGGAATAGGGACCACTGAAGCTTTCTTT
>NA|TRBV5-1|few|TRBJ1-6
CASSLAANSPLHF
TGCGCCAGCAGCTTGGCCGCGAATTCACCCCTCCACTTT
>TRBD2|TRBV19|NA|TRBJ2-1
CASSIRLAGRDNEQSF
TGTGCCAGTAGTATAAGACTAGCGGGAAGGGACAATGAGCAGTCCTTC
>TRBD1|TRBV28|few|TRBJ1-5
CASSLLRGGQEPQHF
TGTGCCAGCAGTTTATTAAGAGGGGGCCAGGAGCCCCAGCATTTT
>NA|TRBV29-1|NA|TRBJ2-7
CSGGDGTYEQYF
TGCAGCGGGGGAGATGGGACCTACGAGCAGTACTTC
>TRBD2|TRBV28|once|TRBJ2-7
CASSPGGGSNSYEQYF
TGTGCCAGCAGTCCCGGGGGGGGGTCGAACTCCTACGAGCAGTACTTC
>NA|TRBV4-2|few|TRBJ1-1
CASSPTSAGTSEAFF
TGTGCCAGCAGTCCCACATCCGCCGGGACAAGTGAAGCTTTCTTT
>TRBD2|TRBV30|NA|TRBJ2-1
CAWSLAGVVRNEQFF
TGTGCCTGGAGTTTAGCGGGAGTGGTTAGGAATGAGCAGTTCTTC
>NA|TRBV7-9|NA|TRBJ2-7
CASSPRGRGANEQYF
TGTGCCAGCAGCCCGAGGGGGCGGGGGGCAAACGAGCAGTACTTC
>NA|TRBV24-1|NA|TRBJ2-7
CATSDFRGSEQYF
TGTGCCACCAGTGATTTCAGGGGATCCGAGCAGTACTTC
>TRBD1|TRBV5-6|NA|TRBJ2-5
CTSSLGTGGLHPETQYF
TGTACCAGCAGCTTGGGGACAGGGGGCCTGCACCCAGAGACCCAGTACTTC
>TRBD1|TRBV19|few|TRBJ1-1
CASTAGQGLLDTEAFF
TGTGCCAGTACTGCGGGACAGGGTTTGTTGGACACTGAAGCTTTCTTT
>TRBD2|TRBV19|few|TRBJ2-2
CASSIPLAGYTGELFF
TGTGCCAGTAGTATCCCCCTAGCGGGGTACACCGGGGAGCTGTTTTTT
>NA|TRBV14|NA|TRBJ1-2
CASSQDLWGGYGYTF
TGTGCCAGCAGCCAAGATCTATGGGGGGGGTATGGCTACACCTTC
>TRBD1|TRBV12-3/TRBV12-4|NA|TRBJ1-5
CASGRTGGRQPQHF
TGTGCCAGCGGGAGGACAGGGGGTCGTCAGCCCCAGCATTTT
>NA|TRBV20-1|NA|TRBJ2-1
CSARAAEGINEQFF
TGCAGTGCTAGAGCGGCAGAGGGAATCAATGAGCAGTTCTTC
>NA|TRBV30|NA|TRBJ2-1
CAWSVGDGNEQFF
TGTGCCTGGAGTGTGGGCGACGGCAATGAGCAGTTCTTC
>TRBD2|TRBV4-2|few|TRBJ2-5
CASSQDSSGLETQYF
TGTGCCAGCAGCCAAGACTCTAGCGGGTTAGAGACCCAGTACTTC
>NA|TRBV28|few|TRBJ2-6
CASSFGAASSGANVLTF
TGTGCCAGCAGTTTCGGCGCAGCGAGCTCTGGGGCCAACGTCCTGACTTTC
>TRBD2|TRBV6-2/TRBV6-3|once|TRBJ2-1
CASSYGLAVYNEQFF
TGTGCCAGCAGTTACGGTCTAGCGGTCTACAATGAGCAGTTCTTC
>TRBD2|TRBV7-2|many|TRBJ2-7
CASSLLGSGRNEQYF
TGTGCCAGCAGCCTCCTGGGGAGCGGGAGAAACGAGCAGTACTTC
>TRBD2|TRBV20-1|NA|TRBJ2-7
CSAREEGGSSYEQYF
TGCAGTGCTAGGGAAGAGGGCGGGAGCTCCTACGAGCAGTACTTC
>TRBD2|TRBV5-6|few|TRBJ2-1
CASSLGSGQGFF
TGTGCCAGCAGCTTGGGTAGCGGGCAAGGGTTCTTC
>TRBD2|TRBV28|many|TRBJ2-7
CASSFQREILLYEQYF
TGTGCCAGCAGTTTCCAGCGGGAGATATTATTGTACGAGCAGTACTTC
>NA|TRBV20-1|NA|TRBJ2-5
CSAGRTDLQETQYF
TGCAGTGCTGGCCGGACAGACTTACAAGAGACCCAGTACTTC
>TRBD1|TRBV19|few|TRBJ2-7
CASSPEDRSVEQYF
TGTGCCAGTAGTCCGGAGGACAGGTCCGTGGAGCAGTACTTC